This T cell receptor (beta chain) appears in the sequencing data of a study of blood T cell repertoires in COVID-19. The repertoire was sequenced with immunoSEQ multiplex PCR; TCRdb's copy has only in-frame clones and lacks some. Among about 200,000 clones listed, just over 85% were seen once. This CDR3 spans 15 amino acids. V lost 7 bases, J lost 8 bases, and 9 bases stayed unmatched. Germline V CDR1 and CDR2: SNHLY, FYNNEI. The chain combines TRBV2 with TRBJ1-4; TRBD1 matches at 11 bases. Sequenced: peripheral blood. The TCR originated in a man aged 45-65 years with acute or convalescent COVID-19. The DNA for the CDR3 is TGTGCCAGCAACTTTGGACAGGGGGCTCGAGAAAAACTGTTTTTT. The encoded protein is CASNFGQGAREKLFF. Full variable domain (remainder filled in from reference TRBV2 and TRBJ1-4): EPEVTQTPSHQVTQMGQEVILRCVPISNHLYFYWYRQILGQKVEFLVSFYNNEISEKSEIFDDQFSVERPDGSNFTLKIRSTKLEDSAMYFCASNFGQGAREKLFFGSGTQLSVL.